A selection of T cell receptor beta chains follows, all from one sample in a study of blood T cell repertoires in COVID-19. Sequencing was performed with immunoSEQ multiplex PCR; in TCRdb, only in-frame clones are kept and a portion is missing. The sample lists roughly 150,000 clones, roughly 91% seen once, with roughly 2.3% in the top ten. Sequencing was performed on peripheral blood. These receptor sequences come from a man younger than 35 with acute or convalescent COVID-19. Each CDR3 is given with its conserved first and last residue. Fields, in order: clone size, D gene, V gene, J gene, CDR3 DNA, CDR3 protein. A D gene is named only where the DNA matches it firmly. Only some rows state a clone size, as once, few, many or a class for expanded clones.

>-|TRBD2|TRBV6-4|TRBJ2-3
TGTGCCAGCAGTGAGGCGGGAGCCCGCACAGATACGCAGTATTTT
CASSEAGARTDTQYF
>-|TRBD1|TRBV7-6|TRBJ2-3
TGTGCCAGCAGCTTAGGGGCAGGGGGTTACACAGATACGCAGTATTTT
CASSLGAGGYTDTQYF
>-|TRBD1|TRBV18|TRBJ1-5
TGTGCCAGCTCACCTACTATCGGGACAGGGAACAGGCTCAATCAGCCCCAGCATTTT
CASSPTIGTGNRLNQPQHF
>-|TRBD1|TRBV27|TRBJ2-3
TGTGCCAGCAGTCTCCACTCCGGGACAGGGGGCGGAACAGATACGCAGTATTTT
CASSLHSGTGGGTDTQYF
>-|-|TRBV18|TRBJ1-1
TGTGCCAGCTCACCACTGGGGGCGAACACTGAAGCTTTCTTT
CASSPLGANTEAFF
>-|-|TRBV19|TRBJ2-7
TGTGCGTCGAGGGGACAAGTGGCTTTTGGCGAGCAGTACTTC
CASRGQVAFGEQYF
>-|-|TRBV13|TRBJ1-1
TGTGCCAGCAGCTTATACCGTTCGAGCGCTTTCTTT
CASSLYRSSAFF
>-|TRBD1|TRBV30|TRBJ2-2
TGTGCCTGGAGTAATCGACAGGGAACCGGGGAGCTGTTTTTT
CAWSNRQGTGELFF
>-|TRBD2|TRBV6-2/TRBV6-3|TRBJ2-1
TGTGCCAGCAGTGGTAGCGGGAATAGGAATGAGCAGTTCTTC
CASSGSGNRNEQFF
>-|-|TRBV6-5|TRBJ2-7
TGTGCCAGCACTCAAGGTGGGCACTCCTACGAGCAGTACTTC
CASTQGGHSYEQYF
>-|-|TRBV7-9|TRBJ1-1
TGTGCCAGCAGCTCAGGATCCTCCTCTAAGGTAGCTTTCTTT
CASSSGSSSKVAFF
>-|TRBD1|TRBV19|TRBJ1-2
TGTGCCAGTAACCTGGGACAGGGAAGCGGCTACACCTTC
CASNLGQGSGYTF
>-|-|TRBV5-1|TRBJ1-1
TGCGCCAGCAGCTTGCTAGGGAACACTGAAGCTTTCTTT
CASSLLGNTEAFF
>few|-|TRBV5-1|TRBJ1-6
TGCGCCAGCAGCTCTTGGGGGCAGGATGATTCACCCCTCCACTTT
CASSSWGQDDSPLHF
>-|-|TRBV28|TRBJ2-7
TGTGCCAGCCAGAAGGGGGGGGTCTCCTACGAGCAGTACTTC
CASQKGGVSYEQYF
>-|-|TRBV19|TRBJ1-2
TGTGCCAGTAGTACCCACAGTCAGGGCACCTATGGCTACACCTTC
CASSTHSQGTYGYTF
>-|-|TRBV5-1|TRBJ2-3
TGCGCCAGCAGCCCCCCGCGAGGCACAGATACGCAGTATTTT
CASSPPRGTDTQYF
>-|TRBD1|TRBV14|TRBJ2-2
TGTGCCAGCAGCCAAACCCCCTTCGGGCAGGGGGCTGGAGGGAACACCGGGGAGCTGTTTTTT
CASSQTPFGQGAGGNTGELFF
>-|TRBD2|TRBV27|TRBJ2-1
TGTGCCAGCAGTTTATCGAATAAGGCGGGGGGCTCACACAATGAGCAGTTCTTC
CASSLSNKAGGSHNEQFF
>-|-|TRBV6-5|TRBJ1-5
TGTGCCAGCAGATCGCCCGGGGGAAGCAATCAGCCCCAGCATTTT
CASRSPGGSNQPQHF
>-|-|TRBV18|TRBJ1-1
TGTGCCAGCTCGACCACCCGGGGGGCGCCCACTGAAGCTTTCTTT
CASSTTRGAPTEAFF
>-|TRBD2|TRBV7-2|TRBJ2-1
TGTGCCAGCGGGCGGGGGGGCTCCTACAATGAGCAGTTCTTC
CASGRGGSYNEQFF
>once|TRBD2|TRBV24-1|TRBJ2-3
TGTGCCACCAGTGAAACTAGCGGGGCGACAGATACGCAGTATTTT
CATSETSGATDTQYF
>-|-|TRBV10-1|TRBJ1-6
TGCGCCAGCAGTGAACGGGACACGTGG
CASSERDTW
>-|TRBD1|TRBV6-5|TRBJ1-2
TGTGCCAGCGGGAGGGACAGGGGGAAAGAGGGCTACACCTTC
CASGRDRGKEGYTF
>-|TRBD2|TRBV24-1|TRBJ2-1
TGTGCCACCAGGGGTGGTAGCGGGAGCTCCTACAATGAGCAGTTCTTC
CATRGGSGSSYNEQFF